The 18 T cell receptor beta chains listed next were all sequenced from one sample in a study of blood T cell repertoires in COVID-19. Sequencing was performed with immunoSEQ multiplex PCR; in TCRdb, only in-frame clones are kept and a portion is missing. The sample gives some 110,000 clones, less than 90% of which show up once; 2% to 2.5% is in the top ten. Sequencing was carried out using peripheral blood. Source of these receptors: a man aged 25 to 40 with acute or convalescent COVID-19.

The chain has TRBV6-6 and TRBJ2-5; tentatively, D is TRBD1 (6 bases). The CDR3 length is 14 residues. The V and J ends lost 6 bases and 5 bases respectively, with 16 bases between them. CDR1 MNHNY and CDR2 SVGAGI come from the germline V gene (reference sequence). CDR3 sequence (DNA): TGTGCCAGCAGCCACGGGGACACTCGGGAGACCCAGTACTTC. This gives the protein CASSHGDTRETQYF.

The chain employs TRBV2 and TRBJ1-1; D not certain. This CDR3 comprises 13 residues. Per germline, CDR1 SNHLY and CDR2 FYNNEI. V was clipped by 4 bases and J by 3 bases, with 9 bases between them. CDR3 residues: CASSGRGYTEAFF. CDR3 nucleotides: TGTGCCAGCAGTGGTCGGGGTTACACTGAAGCTTTCTTT.

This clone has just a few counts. The CDR3 loop reads CASSLRLAGTYEQYF. The CDR3 bases are TGCGCCAGCAGCCTTCGACTAGCGGGAACCTACGAGCAGTACTTC. This chain links TRBV4-1 with TRBJ2-7, with 11 bases matching TRBD2. This CDR3 is 15 amino acids long. Germline V gives CDR1 MGHRA, CDR2 YSYEKL. V shed 4 bases and J 2 bases; nucleotides not matched to a gene: 4.

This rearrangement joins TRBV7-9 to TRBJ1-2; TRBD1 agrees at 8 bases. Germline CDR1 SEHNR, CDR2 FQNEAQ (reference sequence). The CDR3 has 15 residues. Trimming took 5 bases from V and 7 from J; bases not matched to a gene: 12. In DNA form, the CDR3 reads TGTGCCAGCAGCCATGGACAGGGTTTCTTGCTTGGCTACACCTTC. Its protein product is CASSHGQGFLLGYTF.

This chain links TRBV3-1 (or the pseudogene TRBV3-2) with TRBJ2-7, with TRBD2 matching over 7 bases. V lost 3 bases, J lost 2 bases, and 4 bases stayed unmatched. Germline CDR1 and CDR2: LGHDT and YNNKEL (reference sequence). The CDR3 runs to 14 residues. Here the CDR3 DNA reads TGTGCCAGCAGCCATATCCGGGGGGCCTACGAGCAGTACTTC. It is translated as CASSHIRGAYEQYF.

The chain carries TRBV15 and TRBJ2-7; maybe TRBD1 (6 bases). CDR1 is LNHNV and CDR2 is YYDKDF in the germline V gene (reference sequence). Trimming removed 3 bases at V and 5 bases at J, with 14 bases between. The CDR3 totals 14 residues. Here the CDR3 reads CATSSYRVGNEQYF. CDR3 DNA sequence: TGTGCCACCAGCAGCTACAGGGTGGGGAACGAGCAGTACTTC. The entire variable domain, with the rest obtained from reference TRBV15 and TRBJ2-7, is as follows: DAMVIQNPRYQVTQFGKPVTLSCSQTLNHNVMYWYQQKSSQAPKLLFHYYDKDFNNEADTPDNFQSRRPNTSFCFLDIRSPGLGDTAMYLCATSSYRVGNEQYFGPGTRLTVT.

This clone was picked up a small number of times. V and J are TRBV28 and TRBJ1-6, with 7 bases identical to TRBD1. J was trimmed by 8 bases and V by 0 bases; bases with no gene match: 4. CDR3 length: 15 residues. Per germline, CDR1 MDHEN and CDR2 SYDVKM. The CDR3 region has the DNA TGTGCCAGCAGTTTATGGACAGGGCGGGATTCACCCCTCCACTTT. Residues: CASSLWTGRDSPLHF.

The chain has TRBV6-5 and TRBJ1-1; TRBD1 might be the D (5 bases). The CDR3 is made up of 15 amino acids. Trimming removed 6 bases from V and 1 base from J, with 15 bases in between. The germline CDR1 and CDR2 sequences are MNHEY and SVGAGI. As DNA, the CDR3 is TGTGCCAGCAGGGGAGGGACGCCCCAGAACACTGAAGCTTTCTTT. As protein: CASRGGTPQNTEAFF.

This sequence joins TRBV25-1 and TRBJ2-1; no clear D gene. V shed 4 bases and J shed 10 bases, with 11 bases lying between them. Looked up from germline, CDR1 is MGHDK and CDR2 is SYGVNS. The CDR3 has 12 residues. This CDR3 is CASSVRLGEQFF. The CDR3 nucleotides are TGTGCCAGCAGTGTCCGCCTTGGCGAGCAGTTCTTC. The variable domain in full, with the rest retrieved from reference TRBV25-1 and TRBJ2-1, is EADIYQTPRYLVIGTGKKITLECSQTMGHDKMYWYQQDPGMELHLIHYSYGVNSTEKGDLSSESTVSRIRTEHFPLTLESARPSHTSQYLCASSVRLGEQFFGPGTRLTVL.

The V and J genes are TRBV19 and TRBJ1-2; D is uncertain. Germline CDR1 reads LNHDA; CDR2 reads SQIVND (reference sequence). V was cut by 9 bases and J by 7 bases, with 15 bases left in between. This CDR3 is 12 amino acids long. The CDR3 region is CASSPRGSGYTF. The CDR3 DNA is TGTGCCAGCTCTCCGAGAGGTAGTGGCTACACCTTC.

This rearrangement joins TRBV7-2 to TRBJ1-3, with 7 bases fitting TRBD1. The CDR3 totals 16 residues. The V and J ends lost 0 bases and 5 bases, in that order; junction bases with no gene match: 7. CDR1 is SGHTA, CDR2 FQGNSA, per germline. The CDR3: CASSLAVGGGRNTIYF. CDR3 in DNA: TGTGCCAGCAGCTTAGCCGTCGGAGGGGGCCGAAACACCATATATTTT. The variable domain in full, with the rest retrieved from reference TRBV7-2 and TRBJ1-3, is GAGVSQSPSNKVTEKGKDVELRCDPISGHTALYWYRQSLGQGLEFLIYFQGNSAPDKSGLPSDRFSAERTGGSVSTLTIQRTQQEDSAVYLCASSLAVGGGRNTIYFGEGSWLTVV.

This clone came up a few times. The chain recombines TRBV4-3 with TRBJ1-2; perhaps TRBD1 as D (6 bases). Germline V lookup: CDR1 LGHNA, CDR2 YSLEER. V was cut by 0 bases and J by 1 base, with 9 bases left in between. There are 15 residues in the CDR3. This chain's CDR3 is CASSQEGGFNYGYTF. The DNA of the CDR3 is TGCGCCAGCAGCCAAGAAGGGGGTTTTAACTATGGCTACACCTTC.

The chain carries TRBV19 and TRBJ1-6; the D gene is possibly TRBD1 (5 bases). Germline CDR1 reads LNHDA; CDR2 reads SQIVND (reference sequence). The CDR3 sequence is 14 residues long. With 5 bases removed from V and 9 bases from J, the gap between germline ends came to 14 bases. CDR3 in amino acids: CASSPHGGTSPLHF. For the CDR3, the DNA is TGTGCCAGTAGTCCCCACGGGGGGACTTCACCCCTCCACTTT.

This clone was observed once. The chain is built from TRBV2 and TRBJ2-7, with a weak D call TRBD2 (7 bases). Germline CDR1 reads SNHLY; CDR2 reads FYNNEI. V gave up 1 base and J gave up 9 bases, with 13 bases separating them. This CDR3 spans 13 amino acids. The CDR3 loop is CASSEEGGRGQYF. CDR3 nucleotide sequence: TGTGCCAGCAGTGAAGAGGGGGGGCGAGGGCAGTACTTC.

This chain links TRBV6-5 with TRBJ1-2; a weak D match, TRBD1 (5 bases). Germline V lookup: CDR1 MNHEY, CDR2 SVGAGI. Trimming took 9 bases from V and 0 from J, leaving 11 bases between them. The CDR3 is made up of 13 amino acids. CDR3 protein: CASSGGPNYGYTF. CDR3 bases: TGTGCCAGTAGCGGGGGACCTAACTATGGCTACACCTTC.

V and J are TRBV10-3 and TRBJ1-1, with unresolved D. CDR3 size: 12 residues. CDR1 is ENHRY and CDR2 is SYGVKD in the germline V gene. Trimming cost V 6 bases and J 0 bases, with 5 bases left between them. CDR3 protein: CAIRALNTEAFF. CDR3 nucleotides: TGTGCCATCAGGGCCCTGAACACTGAAGCTTTCTTT.

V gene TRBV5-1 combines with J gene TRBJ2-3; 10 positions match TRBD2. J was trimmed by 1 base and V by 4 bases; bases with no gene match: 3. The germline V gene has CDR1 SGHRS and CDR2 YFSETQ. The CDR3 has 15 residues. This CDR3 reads CASSIGTSGTDTQYF. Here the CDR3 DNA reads TGCGCCAGCAGCATAGGGACTAGCGGCACAGATACGCAGTATTTT.

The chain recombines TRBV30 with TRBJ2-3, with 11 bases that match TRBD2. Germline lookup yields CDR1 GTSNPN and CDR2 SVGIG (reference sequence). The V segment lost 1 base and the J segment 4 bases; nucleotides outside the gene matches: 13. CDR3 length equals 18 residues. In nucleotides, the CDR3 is TGTGCCTGGAGTGGACCAATTACTAGCGGGAGTAAATCAGATACGCAGTATTTT. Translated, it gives CAWSGPITSGSKSDTQYF.